A single sample gave rise to the 23 T cell receptor beta chains below, sequenced in a study of cytomegalovirus exposure and HLA in healthy donors (dated by TCRdb to about 2017). Library preparation employed the immunoSEQ multiplex PCR assay. For the multiplex PCR, a mixture combining 60 forward primers for TCR Vbeta segments and 13 reverse primers for TCR Jbeta segments was used. TCRdb carries this immuneACCESS record with in-frame sequences only. Its versions omit some clonotypes, under half of them owing to an unresolved V gene in the studies checked, with the rest unexplained. Present in this sample are about 90,000 clones, over 70% of which were seen just once. 20% to 25% of the sample comes from the top ten. Sequencing input: PBMCs. The receptors come from a man aged 30-40 years in good health and CMV-seropositive.

J is TRBJ1-5 and V is TRBV16; maybe TRBD1 (5 bases). The germline V gene encodes CDR1 KGHSY and CDR2 FQNENV. This CDR3 is 15 amino acids long. V gave up 2 bases and J gave up 1 base, with 9 bases separating them. Here the CDR3 reads CASSQGGMSNQPQHF. CDR3 nucleotide sequence: TGTGCCAGCAGCCAAGGGGGGATGAGCAATCAGCCCCAGCATTTT.

The V call is TRBV10-3, the J call TRBJ1-1; D possibly corresponds to TRBD1 (5 bases). The CDR3 runs 14 residues. The V gene's germline CDR1 is ENHRY and CDR2 SYGVKD. V was shortened by 0 bases and J by 4 bases, with 9 bases between the two germline ends. The DNA of the CDR3 is TGTGCCATCAGTGAGTCGTGGCAGGGCACTGAAGCTTTCTTT. It is translated as CAISESWQGTEAFF.

The genes are TRBV6-5 and TRBJ2-7; D unresolved. CDR3 size: 12 residues. Trimming removed 4 bases at V and 2 bases at J, with 6 bases between. Germline V gene data show CDR1 as MNHEY and CDR2 as SVGAGI. The CDR3 nucleotides are TGTGCCAGCAGTTTTTCTCCCTACGAGCAGTACTTC. The encoded protein is CASSFSPYEQYF.

This clone has a single count. This rearrangement joins TRBV5-4 to TRBJ1-1; no firm D call. V was pared by 0 bases and J by 10 bases, with 10 bases between. Germline V CDR1 and CDR2: SGHNT, YYREEE (reference sequence). CDR3 size: 12 residues. This CDR3 reads CASSLDVHRAFF. The DNA of the CDR3 is TGTGCCAGCAGCTTGGATGTGCATAGAGCTTTCTTT.

The chain has TRBV7-2 and TRBJ2-5, with 7 bases matching TRBD1. There are 18 residues in the CDR3. The germline CDR1 and CDR2 sequences are SGHTA and FQGNSA. The V segment lost 5 bases and the J segment 0 bases; nucleotides outside the gene matches: 15. CDR3 sequence: CASSPGQFSSWYQETQYF. The CDR3 nucleotides read TGTGCCAGCAGCCCGGGACAGTTCAGCTCTTGGTACCAAGAGACCCAGTACTTC.

DNA of the CDR3: TGTGCCAGCAGCGAATCGGGACACAAAACCTACGAGCAGTACTTC. Translation: CASSESGHKTYEQYF. This chain connects TRBV5-4 to TRBJ2-7, with D perhaps TRBD1 (6 bases). Trimming cost V 4 bases and J 2 bases, with 16 bases left between them. The CDR3 is 15 amino acids. CDR1 is SGHNT and CDR2 is YYREEE in the germline V gene (reference sequence).

The rearrangement joins TRBV6-5 to TRBJ2-7, with TRBD1 as a possible D gene (5 bases). The CDR3 has 12 amino acids. CDR1 is MNHEY, CDR2 SVGAGI, per germline. Trimming took 8 bases from V and 3 from J, leaving 11 bases between them. This CDR3 reads CASSKGLYEQYF. Here the CDR3 DNA reads TGTGCCAGCTCAAAGGGGCTCTACGAGCAGTACTTC.

This clone was found once. This chain joins TRBV10-2 and TRBJ2-2, with a possible D match to TRBD1 (6 bases). V lost 5 bases to trimming and J lost 3 bases, with 10 bases between them. The CDR3 runs 14 residues. Germline lookup yields CDR1 WSHSY and CDR2 SAAADI. The CDR3 region has the DNA TGCGCCAGCAGTTTGAACAGGGACACCGGGGAGCTGTTTTTT. This sequence encodes CASSLNRDTGELFF.

The chain employs TRBV6-5 and TRBJ2-7; 10 bases agree with TRBD1. With V trimmed by 6 bases and J by 5 bases, 10 bases remained unmatched. The CDR3 sequence is 15 residues long. From germline, CDR1 is MNHEY and CDR2 SVGAGI. CDR3 sequence reads: CASSPRQGARNEQYF. For the CDR3, the DNA is TGTGCCAGCAGCCCTCGACAGGGGGCGAGGAACGAGCAGTACTTC.

Details on this clone: One junction end does not reproduce the germline sequence, and a read error may be involved. The chain links TRBV2 to TRBJ1-2; D is uncertain. From germline, CDR1 is SNHLY and CDR2 FYNNEI. The CDR3 is 13 residues long. The CDR3 spells CASRQHSDYGYPF. CDR3 nucleotides: TGTGCCAGCAGGCAACACTCAGACTATGGCTACCCCTTC. The full variable domain, its missing parts supplied by reference TRBV2 and TRBJ1-2, is EPEVTQTPSHQVTQMGQEVILRCVPISNHLYFYWYRQILGQKVEFLVSFYNNEISEKSEIFDDQFSVERPDGSNFTLKIRSTKLEDSAMYFCASRQHSDYGYPFGSGTRLTVV.

J is TRBJ1-4 and V is TRBV6-4, with 7 nucleotides matching TRBD1. Germline CDR1 and CDR2: MRHNA and SNTAGT. With V trimmed by 2 bases and J by 3 bases, 6 bases remained unmatched. The CDR3 consists of 16 residues. The CDR3 loop is CASSDERGRPNEKLFF. Here the CDR3 DNA reads TGTGCCAGCAGTGACGAAAGGGGGCGGCCTAATGAAAAACTGTTTTTT.

The V gene is TRBV15, the J gene TRBJ2-5; TRBD2 might be the D (5 bases). V lost 0 bases and J 4 bases, leaving 15 bases between the germline ends. CDR1 and CDR2 (germline): LNHNV, YYDKDF (reference sequence). This CDR3 comprises 16 residues. CDR3 sequence (DNA): TGTGCCACCAGCAGAGATATGGGAGCAGCCCGAGAGACCCAGTACTTC. Translated: CATSRDMGAARETQYF. Combining the CDR3 with reference TRBV15 and TRBJ2-5 gives the whole variable domain DAMVIQNPRYQVTQFGKPVTLSCSQTLNHNVMYWYQQKSSQAPKLLFHYYDKDFNNEADTPDNFQSRRPNTSFCFLDIRSPGLGDTAMYLCATSRDMGAARETQYFGPGTRLLVL.

This chain connects TRBV2 to TRBJ1-2, with 7 positions matching TRBD1. The CDR3 has 13 residues. Germline V gene sequence: CDR1 SNHLY, CDR2 FYNNEI. V lost 5 bases and J lost 7; bases outside the gene matches: 7. The CDR3 sequence is CASSSEGAVGYTF. The CDR3 bases are TGTGCCAGCAGTTCGGAGGGGGCCGTTGGCTACACCTTC. Together with reference TRBV2 and TRBJ1-2, the CDR3 gives the full variable domain: EPEVTQTPSHQVTQMGQEVILRCVPISNHLYFYWYRQILGQKVEFLVSFYNNEISEKSEIFDDQFSVERPDGSNFTLKIRSTKLEDSAMYFCASSSEGAVGYTFGSGTRLTVV.

This sequence joins TRBV9 and TRBJ2-5; 7 nucleotides agree with TRBD1. This CDR3 region has 16 residues. V was clipped by 0 bases and J by 7 bases; unmatched bases: 12. Germline lookup yields CDR1 SGDLS and CDR2 YYNGEE. DNA of the CDR3: TGTGCCAGCAGCGTAGTTTCCTCGACAGGGTATGGGACCCAGTACTTC. Protein sequence: CASSVVSSTGYGTQYF.

This chain joins TRBV6-5 and TRBJ2-1; 7 bases agree with TRBD1. Germline V gene sequence: CDR1 MNHEY, CDR2 SVGAGI. The CDR3 spans 12 residues. Trimming removed 5 bases from V and 10 bases from J; junction bases left unmatched: 5. Written as DNA, the CDR3 is TGTGCCAGCAGTGATAGGGGGCGCGAGCAGTTCTTC. Amino acids: CASSDRGREQFF.

This chain joins TRBV2 and TRBJ2-1; 8 nucleotides agree with TRBD2. The germline V gene has CDR1 SNHLY and CDR2 FYNNEI. V lost 9 bases, J lost 15 bases, and 13 bases stayed unmatched. This CDR3 has 12 amino acids. In nucleotides, the CDR3 is TGTGCCAGTCTATCGCCCGGGACTAGTGCGTTCTTC. This codes for CASLSPGTSAFF. The entire variable domain, with the rest obtained from reference TRBV2 and TRBJ2-1, is as follows: EPEVTQTPSHQVTQMGQEVILRCVPISNHLYFYWYRQILGQKVEFLVSFYNNEISEKSEIFDDQFSVERPDGSNFTLKIRSTKLEDSAMYFCASLSPGTSAFFGPGTRLTVL.

The rearrangement joins TRBV6-5 to TRBJ1-1; 7 nucleotides match TRBD1. Germline values: CDR1 MNHEY, CDR2 SVGAGI. This CDR3 has 14 amino acids. J lost 7 bases, V lost 6 bases, and 11 bases had no gene match. CDR3 sequence (DNA): TGTGCCAGCAGCCAGCAGGGACAGTCGGGTGAAGCTTTCTTT. Its translation is CASSQQGQSGEAFF.

This clone was counted at least ten times. V and J are TRBV6-4 and TRBJ2-3, with 9 bases fitting TRBD2. Per the germline V gene, CDR1 is MRHNA and CDR2 is SNTAGT. The CDR3 length is 15 residues. V shed 4 bases, J shed 2 bases, and the junction held 4 bases outside the gene matches. The CDR3, as DNA: TGTGCCAGCAGTGGGGAGGGACTAGCCACAGATACGCAGTATTTT. Translation: CASSGEGLATDTQYF.

This chain connects TRBV7-2 to TRBJ1-1; no clear D gene. V was clipped by 8 bases and J by 4 bases, with 14 bases between them. The CDR3 extends over 13 amino acids. Germline CDR1 reads SGHTA; CDR2 reads FQGNSA. The DNA for the CDR3 is TGTGCCAGCGTGTGGACTACGGGCACTGAAGCTTTCTTT. This translates into CASVWTTGTEAFF.

As DNA, the CDR3 is TGCGCCAGCAGTCAAGAGCGCTTAGCAGCGTGGAACACAGATACGCAGTATTTT. Encoded protein: CASSQERLAAWNTDTQYF. The rearrangement links TRBV23-1 to TRBJ2-3; D uncertain. TRBV23-1 is noted as an ORF with a role that remains uncertain. With 2 bases removed from V and 2 bases from J, the gap between germline ends came to 20 bases. The CDR3 covers 18 residues.

The chain uses TRBV2 and TRBJ2-7, with a possible D match to TRBD1 (5 bases). Germline-derived CDR1 and CDR2 are SNHLY and FYNNEI. CDR3 length equals 13 residues. V shed 3 bases and J shed 3 bases, with 9 bases lying between them. The chain's CDR3 is CASSEDTRYEQYF. CDR3 in DNA: TGTGCCAGCAGTGAGGACACACGCTACGAGCAGTACTTC.

This clone showed up just a few times. The gene calls are TRBV15 and TRBJ2-1, with D possibly matching TRBD2 (5 bases). The CDR3 is made up of 15 amino acids. Germline V CDR1 and CDR2: LNHNV, YYDKDF (reference sequence). The ends were cut back, 2 bases at V and 2 bases at J, with 10 bases in the middle. This CDR3 reads CATSRSTGAYNEQFF. Written as DNA, the CDR3 is TGTGCCACCAGCAGATCGACCGGGGCCTACAATGAGCAGTTCTTC.

The J gene is TRBJ2-5, the V gene TRBV14; D is perhaps TRBD2 (5 bases). This CDR3 is built from 15 residues. Germline lookup yields CDR1 SGHDN and CDR2 FVKESK. The ends were cut back, 9 bases at V and 7 bases at J, with 24 bases in the middle. The CDR3 here is CASSGRYSSRGTQYF. For the CDR3, the DNA is TGTGCCAGTTCGGGCCGATACTCAAGTCGGGGGACCCAGTACTTC.